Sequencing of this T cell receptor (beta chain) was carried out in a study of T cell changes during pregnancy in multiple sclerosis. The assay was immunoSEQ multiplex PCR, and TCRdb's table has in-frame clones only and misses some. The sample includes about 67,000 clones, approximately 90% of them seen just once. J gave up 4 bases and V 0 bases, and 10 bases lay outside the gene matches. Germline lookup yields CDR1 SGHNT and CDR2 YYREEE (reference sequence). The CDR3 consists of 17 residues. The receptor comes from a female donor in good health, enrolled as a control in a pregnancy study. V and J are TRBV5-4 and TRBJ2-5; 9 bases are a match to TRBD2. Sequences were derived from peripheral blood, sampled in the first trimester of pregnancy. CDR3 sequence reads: CASSLGQGSGRGETQYF. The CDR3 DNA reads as TGTGCCAGCAGCTTGGGGCAAGGTAGCGGGAGAGGAGAGACCCAGTACTTC.